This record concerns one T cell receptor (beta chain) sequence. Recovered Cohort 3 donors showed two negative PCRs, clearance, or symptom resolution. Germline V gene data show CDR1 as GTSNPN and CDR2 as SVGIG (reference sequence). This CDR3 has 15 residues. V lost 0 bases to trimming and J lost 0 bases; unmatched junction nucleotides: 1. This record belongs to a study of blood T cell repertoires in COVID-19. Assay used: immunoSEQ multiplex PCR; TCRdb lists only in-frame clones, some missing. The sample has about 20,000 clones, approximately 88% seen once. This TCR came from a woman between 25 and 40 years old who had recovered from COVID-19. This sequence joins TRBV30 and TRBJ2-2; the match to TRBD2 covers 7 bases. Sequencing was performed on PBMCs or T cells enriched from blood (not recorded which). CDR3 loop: CAWSVRGANTGELFF. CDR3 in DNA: TGTGCCTGGAGTGTACGGGGGGCGAACACCGGGGAGCTGTTTTTT.